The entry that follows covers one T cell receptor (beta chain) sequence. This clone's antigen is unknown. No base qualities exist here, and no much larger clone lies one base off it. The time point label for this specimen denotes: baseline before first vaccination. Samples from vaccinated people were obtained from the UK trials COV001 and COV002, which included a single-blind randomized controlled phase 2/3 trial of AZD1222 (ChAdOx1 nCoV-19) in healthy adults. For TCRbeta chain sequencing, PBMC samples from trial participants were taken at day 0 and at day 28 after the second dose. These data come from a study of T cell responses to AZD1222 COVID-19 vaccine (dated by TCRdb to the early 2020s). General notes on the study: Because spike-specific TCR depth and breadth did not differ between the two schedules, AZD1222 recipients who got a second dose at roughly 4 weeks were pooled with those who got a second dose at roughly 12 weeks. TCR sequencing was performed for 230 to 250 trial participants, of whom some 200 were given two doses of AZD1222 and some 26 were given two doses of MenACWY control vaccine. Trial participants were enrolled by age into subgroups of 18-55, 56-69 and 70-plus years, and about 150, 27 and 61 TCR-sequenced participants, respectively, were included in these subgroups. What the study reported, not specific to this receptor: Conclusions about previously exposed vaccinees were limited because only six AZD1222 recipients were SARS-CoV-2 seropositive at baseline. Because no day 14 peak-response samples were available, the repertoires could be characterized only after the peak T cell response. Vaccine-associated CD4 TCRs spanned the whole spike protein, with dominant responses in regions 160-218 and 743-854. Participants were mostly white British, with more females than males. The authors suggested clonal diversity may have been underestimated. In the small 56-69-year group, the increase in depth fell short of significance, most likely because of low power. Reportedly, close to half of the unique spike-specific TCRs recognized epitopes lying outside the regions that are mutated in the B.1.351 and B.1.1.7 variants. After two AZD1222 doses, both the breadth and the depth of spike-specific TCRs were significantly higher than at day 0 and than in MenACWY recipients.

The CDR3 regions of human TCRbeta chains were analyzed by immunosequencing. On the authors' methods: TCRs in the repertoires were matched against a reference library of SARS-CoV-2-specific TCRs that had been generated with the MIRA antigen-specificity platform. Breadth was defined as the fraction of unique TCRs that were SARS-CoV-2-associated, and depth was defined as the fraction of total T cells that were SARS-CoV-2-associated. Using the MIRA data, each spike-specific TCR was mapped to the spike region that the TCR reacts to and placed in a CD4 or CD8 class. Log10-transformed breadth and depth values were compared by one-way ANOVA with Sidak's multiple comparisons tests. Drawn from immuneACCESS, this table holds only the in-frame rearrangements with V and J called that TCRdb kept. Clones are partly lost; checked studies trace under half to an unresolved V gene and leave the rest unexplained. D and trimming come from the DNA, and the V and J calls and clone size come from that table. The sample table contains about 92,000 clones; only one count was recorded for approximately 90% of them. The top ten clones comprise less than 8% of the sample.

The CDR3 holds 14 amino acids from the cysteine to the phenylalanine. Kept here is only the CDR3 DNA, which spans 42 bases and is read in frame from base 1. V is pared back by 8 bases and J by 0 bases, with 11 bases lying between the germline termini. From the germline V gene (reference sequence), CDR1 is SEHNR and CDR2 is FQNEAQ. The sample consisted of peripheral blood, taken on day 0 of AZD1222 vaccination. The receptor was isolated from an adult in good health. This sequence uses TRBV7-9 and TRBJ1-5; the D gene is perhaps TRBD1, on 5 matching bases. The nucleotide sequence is TGTGCCAGCGGTTCAGGGAATAGCAATCAGCCCCAGCATTTT. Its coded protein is CASGSGNSNQPQHF. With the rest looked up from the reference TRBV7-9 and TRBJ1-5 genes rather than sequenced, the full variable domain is DTGVSQNPRHKITKRGQNVTFRCDPISEHNRLYWYRQTLGQGPEFLTYFQNEAQLEKSRLLSDRFSAERPKGSFSTLEIQRTEQGDSAMYLCASGSGNSNQPQHFGDGTRLSIL.